Below are 13 T cell receptor beta chains sequenced from a single sample in a study of cytomegalovirus exposure and HLA in healthy donors. In the PCR, 60 Vbeta and 13 Jbeta primers were used. Clones were read by immunoSEQ multiplex PCR, and TCRdb kept only the in-frame ones, dropping some. Here the sample spans under 150,000 clones, 70% to 80% being singletons. Sequenced: PBMCs. The receptors here all came from a woman in her forties or fifties in good health and CMV-seropositive.

The J gene is TRBJ2-7, the V gene TRBV29-1; TRBD1 matches at 11 bases. CDR1 SQVTM and CDR2 ANQGSEA come from the germline V gene. The CDR3 runs 14 residues. With V trimmed by 4 bases and J by 6 bases, 8 bases remained unmatched. This chain's CDR3 is CSVAGTGGIGEQYF. In DNA form, the CDR3 reads TGCAGCGTTGCCGGGACAGGGGGGATTGGCGAGCAGTACTTC.

The CDR3 DNA is TGTGCCAGCAGCTGGGACAGGGGAGCTGAAAAACTGTTTTTT. As protein: CASSWDRGAEKLFF. The genes are TRBV27 and TRBJ1-4; 10 bases map to TRBD1. Germline CDR1 reads MNHEY; CDR2 reads SMNVEV (reference sequence). V lost 6 bases and J lost 7; bases outside the gene matches: 5. The CDR3 runs 14 residues.

The chain couples TRBV5-1 to TRBJ1-3; D unresolved. V was shortened by 2 bases and J by 2 bases, with 8 bases between the two germline ends. The CDR3 is made up of 14 amino acids. The germline V gene has CDR1 SGHRS and CDR2 YFSETQ. CDR3 region: CASSFNVAGNTIYF. DNA for the CDR3: TGCGCCAGCAGCTTTAATGTTGCTGGAAACACCATATATTTT.

The chain carries TRBV28 and TRBJ1-2; TRBD1 might be the D (6 bases). Germline V gives CDR1 MDHEN, CDR2 SYDVKM. V lost 5 bases and J 8 bases, leaving 15 bases between the germline ends. The CDR3 spans 13 residues. CDR3 bases: TGTGCCAGCAGTCCATTCGGGGACAACGGCTACACCTTC. Encoded protein: CASSPFGDNGYTF.

J is TRBJ1-2 and V is TRBV25-1; 7 nucleotides match TRBD1. CDR1 is MGHDK, CDR2 SYGVNS, per germline. The CDR3 consists of 16 residues. V trimming: 6 bases; J trimming: 4 bases; junction bases outside the gene matches: 14. In nucleotides, the CDR3 is TGTGCCAGCAGCGACAGTAACAGGGGCCCCCTCTATGGCTACACCTTC. Translating it yields CASSDSNRGPLYGYTF.

V is TRBV19 and J is TRBJ1-2, with D hard to call. The CDR3 extends over 15 amino acids. The ends were cut back, 4 bases at V and 0 bases at J, with 12 bases in the middle. CDR1 and CDR2 (germline): LNHDA, SQIVND (reference sequence). The CDR3 DNA sequence: TGTGCCAGTAGTACCCGACGGGGAGCTAACTATGGCTACACCTTC. Translation gives CASSTRRGANYGYTF.

The genes are TRBV4-2 and TRBJ1-1; 7 nucleotides line up with TRBD1. The CDR3 covers 18 residues. The V gene end was trimmed by 1 base and the J gene end by 8 bases; junction bases not matched to a gene: 19. Per germline, CDR1 LGHNA and CDR2 YNFKEQ. The CDR3 nucleotides read TGTGCCAGCAGCCAAGGACTTCGGTTGAGACAGGGAGGACCGGAAGCTTTCTTT. This codes for CASSQGLRLRQGGPEAFF.

The chain recombines TRBV5-6 with TRBJ2-5, with unresolved D. The germline V gene encodes CDR1 SGHDT and CDR2 YYEEEE. V was clipped by 4 bases and J by 2 bases, with 18 bases between them. This CDR3 comprises 16 residues. CDR3 bases: TGTGCCAGCAGCCCAGACCCCGGCGGTTTTCAAGAGACCCAGTACTTC. Amino acids: CASSPDPGGFQETQYF.

The chain joins TRBV11-2 to TRBJ1-4; possible D gene TRBD1, 5 bases. V was cut by 3 bases and J by 8 bases, with 13 bases left in between. The CDR3 spans 14 residues. Looked up from germline, CDR1 is SGHAT and CDR2 is FQNNGV. CDR3 in amino acids: CASSFQGLREKLFF. As DNA, the CDR3 is TGTGCCAGCAGCTTTCAGGGATTAAGGGAAAAACTGTTTTTT.

The chain uses TRBV19 and TRBJ2-7; weak D call: TRBD1 (6 bases). This CDR3 has 15 amino acids. CDR1 is LNHDA and CDR2 is SQIVND in the germline V gene (reference sequence). V lost 9 bases and J 6 bases, leaving 24 bases between the germline ends. The CDR3 is CASSLEGRGPLEQYF. DNA of the CDR3: TGTGCCAGCTCCCTAGAGGGCAGGGGCCCCCTCGAGCAGTACTTC.

CDR3 DNA: TGCGCCAGCAGCTTGGAACTATCTGTGTTCGATGAGCAGTTCTTC. This sequence encodes CASSLELSVFDEQFF. The rearrangement links TRBV5-1 to TRBJ2-1; the D is unclear. The CDR3 sequence is 15 residues long. The V gene's germline CDR1 is SGHRS and CDR2 YFSETQ. Trimming stripped 0 bases from V and 8 bases from J, with 15 bases between.

The chain carries TRBV21-1 and TRBJ2-2; the table gives TRBD2 as D, unverified against the DNA. TRBV21-1 is termed a pseudogene. This CDR3 has 15 amino acids. The CDR3 region has the DNA TGTGCCAGCAGCCAAAGCGGGGGTGGCACCGGGGAGCTGTTTTTT. It specifies CASSQSGGGTGELFF.

The gene calls are TRBV5-4 and TRBJ2-1, with a possible D match to TRBD2 (6 bases). V lost 7 bases, J lost 0 bases, and 14 bases lay in between. This CDR3 has 15 amino acids. The germline CDR1 and CDR2 sequences are SGHNT and YYREEE (reference sequence). The chain's CDR3 is CASAKVGGSYNEQFF. CDR3 nucleotide sequence: TGTGCCAGCGCCAAGGTGGGGGGCTCCTACAATGAGCAGTTCTTC.